The 10 T cell receptor beta chains reported below all come from one sample, sequenced in a study of early T cells in non-severe SARS-CoV-2 infection. One entry per CDR3 protein results from TCRdb running MiXCR on the 5' RACE reads. This sample has fewer than 75,000 distinct CDR3 sequences, with about 19% found just once. Here the sequenced sample was whole blood, taken at baseline. The receptors shown here come from an adult who was a healthcare worker with PCR-confirmed SARS-CoV-2 infection or an uninfected control (not recorded which).

The chain joins TRBV12-3 or TRBV12-4 to TRBJ2-2; TRBD1 is a possible D gene (6 bases). Trimming left V 8 bases short and J 7 bases short, with 11 bases between. The CDR3 is made up of 12 amino acids. In DNA, the CDR3 is TGTGCCAGCTTGAGGGGGTACGGGGAGCTGTTTTTT. Its translation is CASLRGYGELFF.

The genes are TRBV20-1 and TRBJ2-1, with D possibly matching TRBD1 (5 bases). The CDR3 covers 12 residues. The germline V gene encodes CDR1 DFQATT and CDR2 SNEGSKA (reference sequence). Trimming took off 6 bases at V and 8 bases at J, with 14 bases between the two ends. In nucleotides, the CDR3 is TGCAGTGCCCCGAAGGGGTTCGATGAGCAGTTCTTC. Its protein is CSAPKGFDEQFF.

There are a few counts of this clonotype. This rearrangement joins TRBV12-3 or TRBV12-4 to TRBJ2-3; D call uncertain. Trimming shortened V by 6 bases and J by 6 bases, and 10 bases separated the two germline ends. The CDR3 covers 12 residues. The CDR3 loop is CASSLIPDTQYF. Written as DNA, the CDR3 is TGTGCCAGCAGCTTAATTCCCGATACGCAGTATTTT.

The chain combines TRBV5-6 with TRBJ1-1; D is possibly TRBD1 (5 bases). The CDR3 sequence is 13 residues long. V was clipped by 0 bases and J by 5 bases, with 8 bases between them. Germline V gene data show CDR1 as SGHDT and CDR2 as YYEEEE. The CDR3 is CASSLVGVTEAFF. CDR3 DNA: TGTGCCAGCAGCTTGGTAGGGGTAACTGAAGCTTTCTTT.

This clonotype was seen more than once but under ten times. The chain links TRBV7-8 to TRBJ1-4; D call uncertain. Germline V gene data show CDR1 as SGHVS and CDR2 as FQNEAQ. The CDR3 has 17 residues. Trimming shortened V by 5 bases and J by 0 bases, and 16 bases separated the two germline ends. The CDR3, as DNA: TGTGCCAGCAGCCCCGGACTCCTCACCGCAACTAATGAAAAACTGTTTTTT. This codes for CASSPGLLTATNEKLFF.

The chain carries TRBV20-1 and TRBJ2-7, with 9 bases that match TRBD1. CDR3 length: 14 residues. The trim removed 6 bases at V and 2 bases at J, leaving 8 bases unmatched. Germline assignment: CDR1 DFQATT and CDR2 SNEGSKA (reference sequence). CDR3 DNA: TGCAGTGCAATTCGACAGGGGGGAACCTACGAGCAGTACTTC. It yields the protein CSAIRQGGTYEQYF.

The chain joins TRBV3-1 to TRBJ2-3; D call uncertain. Germline CDR1 and CDR2: LGHDT and YNNKEL (reference sequence). The CDR3 sequence is 14 residues long. Trimming took off 5 bases at V and 0 bases at J, with 9 bases between the two ends. The CDR3 sequence: CASSASGSTDTQYF. As DNA, the CDR3 is TGTGCCAGCAGCGCATCCGGGAGCACAGATACGCAGTATTTT.

V and J are TRBV20-1 and TRBJ2-3, with 8 nucleotides matching TRBD1. Germline CDR1 DFQATT, CDR2 SNEGSKA (reference sequence). The CDR3 is 16 amino acids. The V segment lost 6 bases and the J segment 3 bases; nucleotides outside the gene matches: 14. This chain's CDR3 is CSAQGAGAPGTDTQYF. CDR3 sequence (DNA): TGCAGTGCCCAGGGGGCAGGGGCGCCCGGGACAGATACGCAGTATTTT.

This clonotype was detected a few times. The rearrangement uses TRBV5-1 and TRBJ2-7; 9 nucleotides match TRBD2. CDR1 SGHRS and CDR2 YFSETQ come from the germline V gene. J was trimmed by 1 base and V by 9 bases; bases with no gene match: 8. The CDR3 has 14 residues. The CDR3 protein is CATRLADNSYEQYF. CDR3 in DNA: TGCGCCACCCGACTAGCGGATAATTCCTACGAGCAGTACTTC.

J is TRBJ1-2 and V is TRBV30; D gene uncertain. V was cut by 3 bases and J by 5 bases, with 13 bases left in between. This CDR3 has 13 amino acids. Per the germline V gene, CDR1 is GTSNPN and CDR2 is SVGIG (reference sequence). The CDR3 sequence: CAWRSASVYGYTF. The DNA for the CDR3 is TGTGCCTGGAGATCCGCCTCCGTGTATGGCTACACCTTC.